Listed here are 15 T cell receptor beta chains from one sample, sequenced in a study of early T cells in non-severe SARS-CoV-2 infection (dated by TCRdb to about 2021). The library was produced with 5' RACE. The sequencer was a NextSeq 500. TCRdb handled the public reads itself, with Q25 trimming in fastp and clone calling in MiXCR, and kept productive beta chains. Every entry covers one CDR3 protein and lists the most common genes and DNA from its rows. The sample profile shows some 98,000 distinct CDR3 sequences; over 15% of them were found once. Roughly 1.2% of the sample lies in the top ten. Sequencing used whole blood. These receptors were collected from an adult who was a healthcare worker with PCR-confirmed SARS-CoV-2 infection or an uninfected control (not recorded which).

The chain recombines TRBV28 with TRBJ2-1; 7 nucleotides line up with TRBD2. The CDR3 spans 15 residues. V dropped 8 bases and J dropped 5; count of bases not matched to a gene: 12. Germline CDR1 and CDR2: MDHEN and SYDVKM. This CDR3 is CASFFSGTTNNEQFF. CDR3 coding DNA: TGTGCCAGCTTCTTCTCCGGGACTACAAACAATGAGCAGTTCTTC.

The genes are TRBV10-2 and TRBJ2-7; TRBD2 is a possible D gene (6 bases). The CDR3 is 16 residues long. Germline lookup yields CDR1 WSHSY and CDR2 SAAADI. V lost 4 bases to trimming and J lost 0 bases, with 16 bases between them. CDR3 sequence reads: CASSVDPGVSSYEQYF. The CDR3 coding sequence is TGCGCCAGCAGTGTGGATCCGGGGGTGAGCTCCTACGAGCAGTACTTC.

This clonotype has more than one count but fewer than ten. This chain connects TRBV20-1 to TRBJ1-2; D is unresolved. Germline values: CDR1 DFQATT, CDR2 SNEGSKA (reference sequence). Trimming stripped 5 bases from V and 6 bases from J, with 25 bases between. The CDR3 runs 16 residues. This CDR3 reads CSAYVREGLSLNGYTF. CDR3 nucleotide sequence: TGCAGTGCTTACGTAAGGGAGGGCTTAAGTCTAAATGGCTACACCTTC.

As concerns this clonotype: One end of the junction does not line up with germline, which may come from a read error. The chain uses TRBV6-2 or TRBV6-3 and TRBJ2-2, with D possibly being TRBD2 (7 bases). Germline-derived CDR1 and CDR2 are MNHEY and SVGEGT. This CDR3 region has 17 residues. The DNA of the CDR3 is TGTGCCAGCAGCTCTTTTCGGGGGGCTTCGGACACCGGGGAGCAGTTTTTT. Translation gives CASSSFRGASDTGEQFF.

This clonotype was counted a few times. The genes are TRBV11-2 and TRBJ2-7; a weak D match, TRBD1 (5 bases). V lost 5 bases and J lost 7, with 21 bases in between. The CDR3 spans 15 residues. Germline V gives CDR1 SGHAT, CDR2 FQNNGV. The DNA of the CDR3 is TGTGCCAGCAGCCCAAGGTGGGGCCCCGTTAGGGAGCAGTACTTC. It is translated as CASSPRWGPVREQYF.

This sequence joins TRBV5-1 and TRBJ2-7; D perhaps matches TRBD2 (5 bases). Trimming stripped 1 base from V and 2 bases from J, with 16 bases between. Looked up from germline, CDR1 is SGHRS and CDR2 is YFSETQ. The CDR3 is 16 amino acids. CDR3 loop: CASSLQDNGNPYEQYF. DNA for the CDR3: TGCGCCAGCAGCTTGCAGGATAACGGGAACCCCTACGAGCAGTACTTC. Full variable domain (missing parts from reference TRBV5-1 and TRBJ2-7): KAGVTQTPRYLIKTRGQQVTLSCSPISGHRSVSWYQQTPGQGLQFLFEYFSETQRNKGNFPGRFSGRQFSNSRSEMNVSTLELGDSALYLCASSLQDNGNPYEQYFGPGTRLTVT.

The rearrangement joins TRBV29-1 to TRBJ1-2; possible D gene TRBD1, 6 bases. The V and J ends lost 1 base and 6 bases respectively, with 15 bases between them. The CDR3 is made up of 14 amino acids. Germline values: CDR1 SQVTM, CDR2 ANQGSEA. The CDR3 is CSVEVTGAWDGYTF. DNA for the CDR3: TGCAGCGTTGAAGTTACGGGGGCGTGGGATGGCTACACCTTC.

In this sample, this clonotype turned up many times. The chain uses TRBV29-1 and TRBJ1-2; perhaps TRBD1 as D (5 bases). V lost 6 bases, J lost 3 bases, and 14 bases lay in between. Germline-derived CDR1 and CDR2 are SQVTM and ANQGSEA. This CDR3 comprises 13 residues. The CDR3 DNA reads TGCAGCGTCGACGGGGGGTGGGACTATGGCTACACCTTC. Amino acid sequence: CSVDGGWDYGYTF. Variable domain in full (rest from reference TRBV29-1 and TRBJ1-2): SAVISQKPSRDICQRGTSLTIQCQVDSQVTMMFWYRQQPGQSLTLIATANQGSEATYESGFVIDKFPISRPNLTFSTLTVSNMSPEDSSIYLCSVDGGWDYGYTFGSGTRLTVV.

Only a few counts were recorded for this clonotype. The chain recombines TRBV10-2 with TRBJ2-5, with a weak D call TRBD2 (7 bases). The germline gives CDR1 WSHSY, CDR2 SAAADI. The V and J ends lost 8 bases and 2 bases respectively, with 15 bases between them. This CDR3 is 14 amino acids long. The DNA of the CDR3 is TGCGCCAGCCGGTGGGGGGGGGCTCAAGAGACCCAGTACTTC. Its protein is CASRWGGAQETQYF.

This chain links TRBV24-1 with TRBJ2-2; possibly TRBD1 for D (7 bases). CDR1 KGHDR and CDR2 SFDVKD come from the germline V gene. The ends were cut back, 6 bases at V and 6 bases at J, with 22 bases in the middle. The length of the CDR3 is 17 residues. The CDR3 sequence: CATSPSRRGQEAGELFF. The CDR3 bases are TGTGCCACCAGTCCCTCGCGGAGGGGGCAGGAAGCCGGGGAGCTGTTTTTT.

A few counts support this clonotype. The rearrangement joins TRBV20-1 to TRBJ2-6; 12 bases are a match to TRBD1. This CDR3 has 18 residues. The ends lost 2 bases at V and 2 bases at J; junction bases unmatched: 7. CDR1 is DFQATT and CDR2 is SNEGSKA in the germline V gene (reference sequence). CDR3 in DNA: TGCAGTGCTAGAATAGGGGACAGGGGGCTAACTGGGGCCAACGTCCTGACTTTC. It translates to CSARIGDRGLTGANVLTF.

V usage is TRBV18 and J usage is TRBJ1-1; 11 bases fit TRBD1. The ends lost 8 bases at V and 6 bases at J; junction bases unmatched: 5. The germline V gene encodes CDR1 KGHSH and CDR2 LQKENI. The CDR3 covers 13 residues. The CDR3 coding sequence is TGTGCCAGCCTGGGACAGGGGGAATCTGAAGCTTTCTTT. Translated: CASLGQGESEAFF.

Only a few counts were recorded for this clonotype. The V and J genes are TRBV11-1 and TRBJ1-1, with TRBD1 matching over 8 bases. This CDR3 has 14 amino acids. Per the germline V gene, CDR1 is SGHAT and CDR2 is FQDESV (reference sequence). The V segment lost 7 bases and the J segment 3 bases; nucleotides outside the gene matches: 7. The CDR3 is CASTLDRVDTEAFF. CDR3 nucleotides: TGTGCCAGCACCCTGGACAGGGTAGACACTGAAGCTTTCTTT.

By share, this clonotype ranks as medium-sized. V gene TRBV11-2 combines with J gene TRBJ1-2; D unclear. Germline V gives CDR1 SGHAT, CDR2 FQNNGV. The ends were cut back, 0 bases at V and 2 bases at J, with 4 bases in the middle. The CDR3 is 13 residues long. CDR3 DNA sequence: TGTGCCAGCAGCTTAGATGGGAACTATGGCTACACCTTC. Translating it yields CASSLDGNYGYTF.

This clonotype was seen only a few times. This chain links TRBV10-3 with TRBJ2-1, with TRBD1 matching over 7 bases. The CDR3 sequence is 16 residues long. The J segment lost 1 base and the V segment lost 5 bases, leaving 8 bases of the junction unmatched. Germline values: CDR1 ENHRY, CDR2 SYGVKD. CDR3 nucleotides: TGTGCCATCAGTTCGAACAGGGGTGGGTCCTACAATGAGCAGTTCTTC. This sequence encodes CAISSNRGGSYNEQFF.